This T cell receptor beta chain was identified during a study of T cell repertoires in ileal Crohn's disease. Study-wide results and caveats: Compared with non-smokers, active smokers at surgery showed more clonal expansions. All patients with clonality above 26.8% had endoscopic recurrence.

Germline V gene data show CDR1 as SGHAT and CDR2 as FQNNGV. This CDR3 spans 14 amino acids. J gave up 8 bases and V 4 bases, and 7 bases lay outside the gene matches. Using immunoSEQ multiplex PCR, the repertoire was profiled, and TCRdb retains in-frame clones only, with some absent. The repertoire holds over 8,000 clones, with more than 75% as singletons. As for this clone: The antigen remains undetermined.

The V call is TRBV11-2, the J call TRBJ1-4; 7 bases match TRBD1. This TCR came from an adult with Crohn's disease. Sequencing was carried out using ileal tissue. CDR3 protein: CASSSGTVPEKLFF. The DNA of the CDR3 is TGTGCCAGCAGCTCCGGGACAGTCCCCGAAAAACTGTTTTTT.